Following are 25 T cell receptor beta chains from one sample sequenced in a study of read filtering for tumor transcriptome and immune sequencing. This library used around 400 ng RNA and molecular barcoded adaptors spanning alpha/delta and beta/gamma chains. Using its own MiXCR run on the reads, TCRdb lists one record per CDR3 protein. The sample lists approximately 62,000 distinct CDR3 sequences, around 19% occurring once. Sequencing input: a population of CD138-negative cells sorted from bone marrow. The receptors originated from a donor at least 40 years old with multiple myeloma.

This clonotype was seen more than once but under ten times. The rearrangement uses TRBV6-6 and TRBJ1-5, with 8 bases lining up with TRBD1. CDR1 and CDR2 (germline): MNHNY, SVGAGI (reference sequence). This CDR3 region has 18 residues. V shed 0 bases and J 0 bases; nucleotides not matched to a gene: 7. Here the CDR3 reads CASSYSSGGKYSNQPQHF. CDR3 sequence (DNA): TGTGCCAGCAGTTACTCATCAGGGGGCAAATATAGCAATCAGCCCCAGCATTTT.

Note on this clonotype: Possible read error: a much larger clone is one base away. This chain connects TRBV19 to TRBJ1-5; TRBD1 aligns across 7 bases. The J segment lost 5 bases and the V segment lost 7 bases, leaving 5 bases of the junction unmatched. There are 13 residues in the CDR3. CDR1 is LNHDA and CDR2 is SQIVND in the germline V gene (reference sequence). The CDR3 loop reads CASTPGGYQPQHF. The CDR3 nucleotides are TGTGCCAGTACCCCAGGGGGGTATCAGCCCCAGCATTTT.

As regards this clonotype: A much larger clone differs by one base, so this may be a read error. The chain is built from TRBV30 and TRBJ2-2, with 8 bases identical to TRBD1. The CDR3 loop spans 15 amino acids. Germline values: CDR1 GTSNPN, CDR2 SVGIG (reference sequence). V gave up 1 base and J gave up 9 bases; unmatched junction bases: 10. The CDR3 region has the DNA TGTGCCTGGAGTGCGGGTCAGGGGGCAGGCTGGGAGCTGTTTTTT. Encoded protein: CAWSAGQGAGWELFF.

About this clonotype: Lacking the conserved final phenylalanine or tryptophan, this CDR3 likely reflects a read error. The rearrangement uses TRBV7-9 and TRBJ2-5; no definite D call. This CDR3 has 12 residues. Trimming cost V 2 bases and J 4 bases, with 5 bases left between them. The germline CDR1 and CDR2 sequences are SEHNR and FQNEAQ (reference sequence). The CDR3, as DNA: TGTGCCAGCAGCTTATTGGGAGAGACCCAGTACTCC. Its translation is CASSLLGETQYS.

The rearrangement links TRBV30 to TRBJ2-3; no firm D call. The V and J ends lost 8 bases and 0 bases respectively, with 12 bases between them. This CDR3 comprises 13 residues. CDR1 is GTSNPN, CDR2 SVGIG, per germline (reference sequence). The CDR3 loop reads CAGRWSSTDTQYF. CDR3 nucleotides: TGTGCCGGGCGGTGGTCTAGCACAGATACGCAGTATTTT.

This clonotype was seen ten or more times. The V call is TRBV7-2, the J call TRBJ2-7, with 7 bases aligning to TRBD1. V was clipped by 2 bases and J by 2 bases; unmatched bases: 3. The CDR3 runs to 14 residues. CDR1 SGHTA and CDR2 FQGNSA come from the germline V gene. The CDR3, as DNA: TGTGCCAGCAGCTTACGGGACAGAACCTACGAGCAGTACTTC. Translating it yields CASSLRDRTYEQYF. Drawing the rest from reference TRBV7-2 and TRBJ2-7, the complete variable domain is GAGVSQSPSNKVTEKGKDVELRCDPISGHTALYWYRQSLGQGLEFLIYFQGNSAPDKSGLPSDRFSAERTGGSVSTLTIQRTQQEDSAVYLCASSLRDRTYEQYFGPGTRLTVT.

Worth noting for this clonotype: A much larger clone lies a single base off, so this may be a read error. This sequence joins TRBV24-1 and TRBJ2-1; D perhaps matches TRBD2 (6 bases). Germline-derived CDR1 and CDR2 are KGHDR and SFDVKD. The CDR3 is 16 residues long. As DNA, the CDR3 is TGTGCCACCAGTGATTCCCCTCCTACTAGCTACAGTGAGCAGTTCTTC. This gives the protein CATSDSPPTSYSEQFF.

This clonotype has at least ten counts. This rearrangement joins TRBV5-1 to TRBJ2-1, with D possibly TRBD2 on 5 matching bases. The CDR3 runs 14 residues. In germline, CDR1 is SGHRS, CDR2 YFSETQ. V was cut by 0 bases and J by 8 bases, with 12 bases left in between. This CDR3 is CASSLESSRDEQFF. The CDR3 coding sequence is TGCGCCAGCAGCTTGGAGTCTAGCCGGGATGAGCAGTTCTTC.

This clonotype has ten or more counts. The V call is TRBV28, the J call TRBJ1-1; D gene ambiguous. V was clipped by 2 bases and J by 5 bases, with 3 bases between them. The V gene's germline CDR1 is MDHEN and CDR2 SYDVKM. The CDR3 is 11 amino acids. The CDR3 DNA follows: TGTGCCAGCAGTTTAGGAACTGAAGCTTTCTTT. The encoded protein is CASSLGTEAFF.

This clonotype was recorded many times. V gene TRBV6-4 combines with J gene TRBJ2-3; maybe TRBD1 (6 bases). The CDR3 runs to 15 residues. Trimming stripped 8 bases from V and 2 bases from J, with 17 bases between. Germline values: CDR1 MRHNA, CDR2 SNTAGT. The CDR3 reads CASAAGTRVTDTQYF. The CDR3 nucleotides read TGTGCCAGCGCAGCCGGGACACGAGTCACAGATACGCAGTATTTT.

The table lists this clonotype with many counts. V usage is TRBV7-3 and J usage is TRBJ2-3; 11 bases match TRBD2. The CDR3 consists of 16 residues. The germline gives CDR1 SGHTA, CDR2 FQGTGA. Unmatched junction bases numbered 10, after V lost 5 bases and J lost 6 bases. The CDR3 sequence is CASSPYSGGAADTQYF. The CDR3, as DNA: TGTGCCAGCAGCCCGTATAGCGGGGGGGCGGCCGATACGCAGTATTTT. The variable domain in full, with the rest retrieved from reference TRBV7-3 and TRBJ2-3, is GAGVSQTPSNKVTEKGKYVELRCDPISGHTALYWYRQSLGQGPEFLIYFQGTGAADDSGLPNDRFFAVRPEGSVSTLKIQRTERGDSAVYLCASSPYSGGAADTQYFGPGTRLTVL.

This clonotype has a count of ten or more. The chain is built from TRBV7-9 and TRBJ2-1; D unresolved. The CDR3 has 13 residues. V was cut by 5 bases and J by 6 bases, with 11 bases left in between. Germline values: CDR1 SEHNR, CDR2 FQNEAQ (reference sequence). The CDR3 DNA reads as TGTGCCAGCAGCCCCCTTGCCACCAATGAGCAGTTCTTC. It yields the protein CASSPLATNEQFF.

Ten or more counts support this clonotype. The chain is built from TRBV7-8 and TRBJ2-5; D gene unclear. V was clipped by 0 bases and J by 1 base, with 6 bases between them. Germline loops: CDR1 SGHVS, CDR2 FQNEAQ. The CDR3 has 14 amino acids. CDR3 sequence: CASSLAAAQETQYF. CDR3 coding DNA: TGTGCCAGCAGCTTAGCTGCAGCCCAAGAGACCCAGTACTTC.

This clonotype was observed at least ten times. This rearrangement joins TRBV20-1 to TRBJ2-3; 12 nucleotides line up with TRBD2. J was trimmed by 1 base and V by 5 bases; bases with no gene match: 4. The germline CDR1 and CDR2 sequences are DFQATT and SNEGSKA (reference sequence). This CDR3 comprises 15 residues. This CDR3 is CSALGLAGRTDTQYF. For the CDR3, the DNA is TGCAGTGCTCTGGGACTAGCGGGTCGCACAGATACGCAGTATTTT.

This clonotype was picked up many times. This chain uses TRBV20-1 with TRBJ2-3; TRBD1 or TRBD2 may be the D gene (6 bases each). Germline CDR1 and CDR2: DFQATT and SNEGSKA (reference sequence). The CDR3 is 15 residues long. CDR3 in amino acids: CSAGLLGGSTDTQYF. Here the CDR3 DNA reads TGCAGCGCGGGGCTATTGGGGGGCAGCACAGATACGCAGTATTTT.

As regards this clonotype: A read error likely explains this, since a far larger clone differs by one base. V and J are TRBV7-2 and TRBJ2-2; D not certain. Germline V gene sequence: CDR1 SGHTA, CDR2 FQGNSA. The CDR3 contains 16 residues. The CDR3 loop reads CASSLGRITNTEELFF. CDR3 sequence (DNA): TGTGCCAGCAGCTTAGGTCGGATTACGAACACCGAGGAGCTGTTTTTT.

This clonotype was found many times. The chain is built from TRBV7-9 and TRBJ2-3; D is possibly TRBD2 (6 bases). Between the trimmed V and J ends, which lost 1 base and 3 bases, there was a span of 8 bases. The germline V gene has CDR1 SEHNR and CDR2 FQNEAQ (reference sequence). The CDR3 has 14 residues. CDR3 DNA: TGTGCCAGCAGCTTAGACGCGGGAACAGATACGCAGTATTTT. Translating gives CASSLDAGTDTQYF.

A note on this clonotype: This may come from a read error, since a much larger clone is one base off. The J gene is TRBJ1-5, the V gene TRBV12-3 or TRBV12-4; the D is unclear. Trimming shortened V by 6 bases and J by 0 bases, and 12 bases separated the two germline ends. CDR3 length equals 15 residues. The CDR3 DNA is TGTGCCAGCAGGGCGCAGTCGATTAGCAATCAGCCCCAGCATTTT. It specifies CASRAQSISNQPQHF.

This clonotype occurred a few times. The chain joins TRBV11-2 to TRBJ2-3; D is unclear. V gave up 2 bases and J gave up 4 bases, with 10 bases separating them. CDR3 size: 14 residues. From germline, CDR1 is SGHAT and CDR2 FQNNGV. The CDR3 is CASSLLRSPDTQYF. The CDR3 DNA reads TGTGCCAGCAGCTTATTACGGTCCCCAGATACGCAGTATTTT.

This clonotype was detected ten times or more. V usage is TRBV29-1 and J usage is TRBJ2-5; 7 nucleotides line up with TRBD2. Germline-derived CDR1 and CDR2 are SQVTM and ANQGSEA. The CDR3 is made up of 12 amino acids. The V gene end was trimmed by 3 bases and the J gene end by 6 bases; junction bases not matched to a gene: 4. The CDR3 sequence: CSVDEGGQTQYF. CDR3 nucleotides: TGCAGCGTTGATGAGGGAGGGCAGACCCAGTACTTC. The full variable domain, completed using reference TRBV29-1 and TRBJ2-5, is SAVISQKPSRDICQRGTSLTIQCQVDSQVTMMFWYRQQPGQSLTLIATANQGSEATYESGFVIDKFPISRPNLTFSTLTVSNMSPEDSSIYLCSVDEGGQTQYFGPGTRLLVL.

To note about this clonotype: The junction departs from the called germline gene at one end, perhaps through a read error. The J gene is TRBJ1-1, the V gene TRBV6-6, with no clear D. The germline V gene has CDR1 MNHNY and CDR2 SVGAGI (reference sequence). The CDR3 is 16 amino acids. CDR3 bases: TGTGCCAGCAGTTACTTAGGACCCTCCAAGGGCACTGAGGCTTTCTTT. Translated, it gives CASSYLGPSKGTEAFF.

This clonotype appeared many times. This chain uses TRBV5-1 with TRBJ2-3; no firm D call. Trimming shortened V by 4 bases and J by 3 bases, and 15 bases separated the two germline ends. Germline CDR1 and CDR2: SGHRS and YFSETQ. The CDR3 runs 15 residues. CDR3 protein: CASSLGPSVTDTQYF. The CDR3 bases are TGCGCCAGCAGCCTCGGCCCCTCCGTGACAGATACGCAGTATTTT.

This clonotype was seen at least ten times. The CDR3 spells CASSPGTGTMGATLHF. The CDR3 DNA sequence: TGCGCCAGCAGCCCCGGGACAGGGACGATGGGGGCCACCCTCCACTTT. V and J are TRBV5-1 and TRBJ1-6, with 9 positions matching TRBD1. Germline trimming cut 4 bases from V and 14 bases from J; bases unmatched to any gene: 16. Germline values: CDR1 SGHRS, CDR2 YFSETQ. The CDR3 covers 16 residues.

With respect to this clonotype: The conserved phenylalanine or tryptophan is not found at the CDR3 terminus, so this likely reflects a read error. The genes are TRBV6-5 and TRBJ2-2, with 10 bases aligning to TRBD2. This CDR3 comprises 17 residues. V trimming: 6 bases; J trimming: 2 bases; junction bases outside the gene matches: 9. Germline V CDR1 and CDR2: MNHEY, SVGAGI. The CDR3 region has the DNA TGTGCCAGCAGACTGGGACTAGCGAGAGGAAACACCGGGGAGCTGTTTTCT. As protein: CASRLGLARGNTGELFS.

J is TRBJ2-5 and V is TRBV7-2; tentative D call: TRBD1 (5 bases). Germline assignment: CDR1 SGHTA and CDR2 FQGNSA. The CDR3 is made up of 14 amino acids. V lost 1 base, J lost 6 bases, and 12 bases lay in between. Here the CDR3 reads CASSLVQGRKTQYF. The DNA for the CDR3 is TGTGCCAGCAGCTTAGTCCAGGGTAGGAAGACCCAGTACTTC.